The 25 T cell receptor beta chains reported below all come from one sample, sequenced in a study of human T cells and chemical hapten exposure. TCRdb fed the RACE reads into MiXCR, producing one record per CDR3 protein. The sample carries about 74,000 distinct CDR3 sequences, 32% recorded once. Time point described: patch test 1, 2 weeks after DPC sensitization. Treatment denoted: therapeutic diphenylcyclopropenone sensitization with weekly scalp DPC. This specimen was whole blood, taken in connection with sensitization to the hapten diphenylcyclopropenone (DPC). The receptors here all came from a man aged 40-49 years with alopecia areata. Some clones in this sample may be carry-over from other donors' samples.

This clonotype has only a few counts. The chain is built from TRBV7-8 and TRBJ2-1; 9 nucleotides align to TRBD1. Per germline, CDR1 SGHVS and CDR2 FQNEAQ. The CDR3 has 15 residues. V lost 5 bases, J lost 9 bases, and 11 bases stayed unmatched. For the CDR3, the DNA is TGTGCCAGCAGCCCCGTACAGGGGGCGAAGGGTGAGCAGTTCTTC. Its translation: CASSPVQGAKGEQFF.

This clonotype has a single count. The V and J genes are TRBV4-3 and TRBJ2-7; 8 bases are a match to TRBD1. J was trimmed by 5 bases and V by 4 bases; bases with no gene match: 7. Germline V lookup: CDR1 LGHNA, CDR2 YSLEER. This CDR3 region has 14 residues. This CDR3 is CASSPGGRGDEQYF. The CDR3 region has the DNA TGCGCCAGCAGCCCAGGGGGCAGGGGGGACGAGCAGTACTTC.

The CDR3 nucleotides are TGTGCCAGCAGCTCTCGGGGTGGCAGCCGCACAGATACGCAGTATTTT. As protein: CASSSRGGSRTDTQYF. The V and J genes are TRBV7-9 and TRBJ2-3, with D perhaps TRBD2 (5 bases). V was trimmed by 4 bases and J by 1 base, leaving 15 bases between them. The CDR3 contains 16 residues. The germline V gene has CDR1 SEHNR and CDR2 FQNEAQ (reference sequence).

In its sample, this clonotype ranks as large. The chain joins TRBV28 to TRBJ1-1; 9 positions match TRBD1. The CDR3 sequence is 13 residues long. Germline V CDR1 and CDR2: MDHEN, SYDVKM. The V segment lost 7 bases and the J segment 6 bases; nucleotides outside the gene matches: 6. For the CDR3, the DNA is TGTGCCAGCACCCGGGACAGGGTCTCTGAAGCTTTCTTT. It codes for CASTRDRVSEAFF. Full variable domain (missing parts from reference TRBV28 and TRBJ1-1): DVKVTQSSRYLVKRTGEKVFLECVQDMDHENMFWYRQDPGLGLRLIYFSYDVKMKEKGDIPEGYSVSREKKERFSLILESASTNQTSMYLCASTRDRVSEAFFGQGTRLTVV.

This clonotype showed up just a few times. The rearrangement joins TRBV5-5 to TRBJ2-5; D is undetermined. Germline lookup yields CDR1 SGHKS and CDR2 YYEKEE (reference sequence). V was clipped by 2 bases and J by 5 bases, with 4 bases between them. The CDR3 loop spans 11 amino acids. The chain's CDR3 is CASSLYETQYF. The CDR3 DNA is TGTGCCAGCAGCTTATACGAGACCCAGTACTTC.

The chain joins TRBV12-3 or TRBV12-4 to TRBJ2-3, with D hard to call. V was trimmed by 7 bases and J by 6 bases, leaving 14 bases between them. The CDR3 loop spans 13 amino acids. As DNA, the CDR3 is TGTGCCAGCACCATCCGGGCAGAGGATACGCAGTATTTT. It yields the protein CASTIRAEDTQYF.

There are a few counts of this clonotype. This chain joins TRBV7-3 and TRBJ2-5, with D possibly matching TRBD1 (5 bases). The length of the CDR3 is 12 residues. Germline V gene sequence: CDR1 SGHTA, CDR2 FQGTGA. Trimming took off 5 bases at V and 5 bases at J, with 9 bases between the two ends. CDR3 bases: TGTGCCAGCAGCCACCCAGGGGAGACCCAGTACTTC. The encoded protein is CASSHPGETQYF.

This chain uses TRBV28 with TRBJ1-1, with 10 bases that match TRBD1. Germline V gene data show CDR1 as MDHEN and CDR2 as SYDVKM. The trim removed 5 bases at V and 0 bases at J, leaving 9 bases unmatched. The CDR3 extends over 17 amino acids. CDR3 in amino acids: CASSLTGTGDLNTEAFF. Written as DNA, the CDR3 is TGTGCCAGCAGTCTAACCGGGACAGGGGACCTGAACACTGAAGCTTTCTTT.

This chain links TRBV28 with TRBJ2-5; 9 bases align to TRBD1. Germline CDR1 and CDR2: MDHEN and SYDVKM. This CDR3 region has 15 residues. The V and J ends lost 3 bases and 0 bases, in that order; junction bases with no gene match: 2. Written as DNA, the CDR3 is TGTGCCAGCAGTTTGGGGACAGGGTACCAAGAGACCCAGTACTTC. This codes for CASSLGTGYQETQYF.

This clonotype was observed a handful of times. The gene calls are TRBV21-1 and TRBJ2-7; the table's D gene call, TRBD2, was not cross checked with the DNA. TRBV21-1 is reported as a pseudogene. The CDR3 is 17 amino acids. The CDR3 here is CASSRPYKREPSYEQYF. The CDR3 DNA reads TGTGCCAGCAGCAGACCCTACAAGCGGGAGCCGTCCTACGAGCAGTACTTC.

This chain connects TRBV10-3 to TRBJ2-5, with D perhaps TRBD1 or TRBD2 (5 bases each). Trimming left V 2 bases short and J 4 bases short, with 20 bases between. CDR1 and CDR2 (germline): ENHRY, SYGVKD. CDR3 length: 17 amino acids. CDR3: CAISEPPEGPGIETQYF. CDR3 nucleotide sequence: TGTGCCATCAGTGAGCCTCCCGAGGGGCCGGGGATAGAGACCCAGTACTTC.

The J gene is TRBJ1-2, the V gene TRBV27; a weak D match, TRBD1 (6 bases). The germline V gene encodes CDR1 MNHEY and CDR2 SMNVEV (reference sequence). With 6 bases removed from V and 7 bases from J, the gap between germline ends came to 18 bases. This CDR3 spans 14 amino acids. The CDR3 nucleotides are TGTGCCAGCAGCCTAACGGTACAGGGAGCTGGCTACACCTTC. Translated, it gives CASSLTVQGAGYTF.

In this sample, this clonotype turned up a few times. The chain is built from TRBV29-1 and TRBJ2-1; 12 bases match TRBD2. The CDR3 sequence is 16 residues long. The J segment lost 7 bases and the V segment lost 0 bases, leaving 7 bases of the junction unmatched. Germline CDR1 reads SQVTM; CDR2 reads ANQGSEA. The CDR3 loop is CSVEDGLAGLRNEQFF. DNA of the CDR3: TGCAGCGTTGAAGACGGACTAGCGGGATTGAGAAATGAGCAGTTCTTC.

This CDR3 is CASSPDLRGSDTQYF. DNA for the CDR3: TGTGCCAGCAGCCCGGACTTGAGGGGGTCAGATACGCAGTATTTT. The V gene is TRBV7-8, the J gene TRBJ2-3; tentative D call: TRBD1 (6 bases). Trimming cost V 5 bases and J 4 bases, with 16 bases left between them. The CDR3 sequence is 15 residues long. From germline, CDR1 is SGHVS and CDR2 FQNEAQ.

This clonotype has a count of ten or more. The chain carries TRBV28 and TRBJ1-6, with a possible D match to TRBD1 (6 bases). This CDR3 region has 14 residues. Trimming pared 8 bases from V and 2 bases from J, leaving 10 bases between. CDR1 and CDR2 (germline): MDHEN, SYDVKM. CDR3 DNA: TGTGCCAGCGGTCGGACAGCCTATAATTCACCCCTCCACTTT. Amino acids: CASGRTAYNSPLHF.

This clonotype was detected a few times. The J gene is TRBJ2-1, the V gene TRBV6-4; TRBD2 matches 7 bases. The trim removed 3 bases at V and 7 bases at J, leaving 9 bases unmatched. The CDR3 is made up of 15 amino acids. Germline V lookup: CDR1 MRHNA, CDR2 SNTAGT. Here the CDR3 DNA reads TGTGCCAGCAGTGAGATGGGCGGGAGCGGGAATGAGCAGTTCTTC. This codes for CASSEMGGSGNEQFF.

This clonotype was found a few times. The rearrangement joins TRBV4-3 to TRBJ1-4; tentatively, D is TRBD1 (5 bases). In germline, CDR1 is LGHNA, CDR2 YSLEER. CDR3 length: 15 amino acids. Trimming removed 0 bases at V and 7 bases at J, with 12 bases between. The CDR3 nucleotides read TGCGCCAGCAGCCAAGAACCGGGGCGCGGTGAAAAACTGTTTTTT. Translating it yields CASSQEPGRGEKLFF.

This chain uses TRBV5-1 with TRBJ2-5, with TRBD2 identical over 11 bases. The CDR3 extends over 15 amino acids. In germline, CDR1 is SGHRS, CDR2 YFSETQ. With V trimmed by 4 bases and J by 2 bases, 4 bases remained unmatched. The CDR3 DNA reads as TGCGCCAGCAGCAGAGGGACTAGCGGACAAGAGACCCAGTACTTC. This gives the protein CASSRGTSGQETQYF.

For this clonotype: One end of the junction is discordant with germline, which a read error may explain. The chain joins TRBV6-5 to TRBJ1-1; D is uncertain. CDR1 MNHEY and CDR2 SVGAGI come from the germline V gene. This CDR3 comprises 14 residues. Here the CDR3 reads CASSRDGMNTETFF. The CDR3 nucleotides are TGTGCCAGCAGTCGAGACGGTATGAACACTGAAACTTTCTTT.

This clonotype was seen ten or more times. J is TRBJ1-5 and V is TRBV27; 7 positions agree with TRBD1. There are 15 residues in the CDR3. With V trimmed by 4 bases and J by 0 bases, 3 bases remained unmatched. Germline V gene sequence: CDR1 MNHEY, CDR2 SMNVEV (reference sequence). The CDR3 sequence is CASSSGTDSNQPQHF. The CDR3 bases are TGTGCCAGCAGTTCCGGGACAGATAGCAATCAGCCCCAGCATTTT.

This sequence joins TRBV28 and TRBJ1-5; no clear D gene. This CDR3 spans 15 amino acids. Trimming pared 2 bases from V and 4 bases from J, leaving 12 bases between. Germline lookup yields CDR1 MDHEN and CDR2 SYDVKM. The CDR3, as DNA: TGTGCCAGCAGTTTACTGGGGAGTGGAAATCAGCCCCAGCATTTT. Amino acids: CASSLLGSGNQPQHF.

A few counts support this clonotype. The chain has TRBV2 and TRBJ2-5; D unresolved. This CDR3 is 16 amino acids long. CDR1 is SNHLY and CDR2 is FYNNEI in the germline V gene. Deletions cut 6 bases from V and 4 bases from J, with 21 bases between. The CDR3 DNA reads TGTGCCAGCAGCGCCGACTTTGTAGGCCCCTCAGAGACCCAGTACTTC. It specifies CASSADFVGPSETQYF.

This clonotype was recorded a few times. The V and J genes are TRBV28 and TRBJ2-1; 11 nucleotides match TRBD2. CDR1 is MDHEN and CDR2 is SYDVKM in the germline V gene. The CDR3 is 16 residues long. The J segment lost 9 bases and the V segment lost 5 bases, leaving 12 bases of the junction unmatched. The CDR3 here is CASSSLSGRAESEQFF. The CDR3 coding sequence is TGTGCCAGCAGTAGCCTTAGCGGGAGGGCCGAAAGTGAGCAGTTCTTC.

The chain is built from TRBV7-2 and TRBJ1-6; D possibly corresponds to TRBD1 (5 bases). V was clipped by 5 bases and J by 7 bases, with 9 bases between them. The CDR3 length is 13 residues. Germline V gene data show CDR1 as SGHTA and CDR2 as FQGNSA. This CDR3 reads CASSTRVNSPLHF. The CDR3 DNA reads TGTGCCAGCAGCACCAGGGTAAATTCACCCCTCCACTTT.

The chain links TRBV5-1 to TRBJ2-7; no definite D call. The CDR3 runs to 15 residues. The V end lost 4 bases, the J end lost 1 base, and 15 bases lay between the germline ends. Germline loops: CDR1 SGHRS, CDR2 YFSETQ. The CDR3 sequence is CASSPDPGRSYEQYF. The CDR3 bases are TGCGCCAGCAGCCCCGACCCGGGTAGGTCCTACGAGCAGTACTTC.